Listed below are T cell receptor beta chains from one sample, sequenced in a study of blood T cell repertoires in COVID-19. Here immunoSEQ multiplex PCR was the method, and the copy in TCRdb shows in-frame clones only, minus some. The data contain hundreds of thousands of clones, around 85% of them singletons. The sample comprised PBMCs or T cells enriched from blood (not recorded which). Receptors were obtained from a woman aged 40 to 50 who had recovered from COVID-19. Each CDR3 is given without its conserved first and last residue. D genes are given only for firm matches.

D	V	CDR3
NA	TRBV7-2	ASSSVAVTDTQY
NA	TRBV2	ASNHGTYEKLF
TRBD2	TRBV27	ASSPIGTSGYEQY
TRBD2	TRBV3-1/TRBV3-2	ASSLGGYEQY
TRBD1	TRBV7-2	ASSLGDRDQETQY
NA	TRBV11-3	ASSLLGLPNEQF
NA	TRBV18	ASSLRTEAF
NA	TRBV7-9	ASSLGQPNTEAF
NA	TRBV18	ASSLSGPTNTEAF
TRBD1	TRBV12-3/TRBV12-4	ASRQAGGSPLH
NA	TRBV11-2	ASSLGVRPASYEQY
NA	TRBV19	ASMNGGDSSYEQY
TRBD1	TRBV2	ASRATGERDTGELF
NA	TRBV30	AWSQGDGYT
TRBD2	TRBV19	ASSGTLGRAHEQF
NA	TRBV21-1	ASSKLKRSNLYEQY
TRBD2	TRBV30	AWNREGTDTQY
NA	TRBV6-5	ASSYSPGRQTQY
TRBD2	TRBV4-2	ASSQAPGGGYEQY
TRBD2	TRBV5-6	ASSWAGDLDTQY
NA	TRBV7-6	ASSQWEGKGNTIY
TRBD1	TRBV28	ASSSRRQGAGYEQY
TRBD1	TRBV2	ASSAIQGNGYT
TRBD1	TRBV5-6	ASSFRQGQVHNEQF
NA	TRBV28	ASSYDTLNTGELF
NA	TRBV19	ASSIGYSSTEAF
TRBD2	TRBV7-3	ASSLEPSGRASEQF
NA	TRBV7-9	ASSLYSGLTTDTQY
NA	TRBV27	ASSSGTSKGEQF
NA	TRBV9	ASSVEGVTEAF
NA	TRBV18	ASSPSRDRPQH
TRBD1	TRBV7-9	ASSHTDRVNYGYT
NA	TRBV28	ASSVNSGSTNEKLF
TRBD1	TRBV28	ASSPGTVLQPQH
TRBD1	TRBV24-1	ATSVGGTGNEKLF
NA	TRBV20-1	SASPPRADQPQH
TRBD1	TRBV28	ASSRDRGNKNYGYT
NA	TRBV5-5	ASSSGGEETQY
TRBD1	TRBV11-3	ASSLDRVTGELF
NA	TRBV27	ASSYRLGATGELF
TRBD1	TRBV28	ASRNAGGADYGYT
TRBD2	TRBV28	ASRAGGYNEQF
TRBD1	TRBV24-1	ATSDFGGQGYNEQF
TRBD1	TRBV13	ASSLNRGIGQPQH
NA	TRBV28	ASSLARDSETQY